These 15 T cell receptor beta chains came from one sample sequenced in a study of T cell repertoires in ileal Crohn's disease. Clones were read by immunoSEQ multiplex PCR, and TCRdb kept only the in-frame ones, dropping some. The repertoire holds 25,000 to 35,000 clones, with roughly 77% as singletons. The specimen was ileal tissue. Every receptor here comes from an adult with Crohn's disease.

The rearrangement joins TRBV6-4 to TRBJ2-3; TRBD2 is a possible D gene (5 bases). The CDR3 contains 14 residues. Trimming removed 3 bases from V and 5 bases from J, with 12 bases in between. Looked up from germline, CDR1 is MRHNA and CDR2 is SNTAGT. CDR3 in DNA: TGTGCCAGCAGTGAGAGGGATGGTATAGATACGCAGTATTTT. Residues: CASSERDGIDTQYF.

The genes are TRBV19 and TRBJ2-3, with 15 bases aligning to TRBD2. The CDR3 has 17 amino acids. V lost 8 bases and J lost 4; bases outside the gene matches: 10. Germline-derived CDR1 and CDR2 are LNHDA and SQIVND (reference sequence). CDR3 nucleotide sequence: TGTGCCAGTTCAGGACTAGCGGGGGGGCGAGGAGCAGATACGCAGTATTTT. The encoded protein is CASSGLAGGRGADTQYF.

This rearrangement joins TRBV19 to TRBJ1-2; 7 nucleotides agree with TRBD1. The CDR3 is 15 residues long. CDR1 and CDR2 from the germline V gene are LNHDA and SQIVND (reference sequence). V lost 4 bases to trimming and J lost 2 bases; unmatched junction nucleotides: 7. CDR3 sequence reads: CASSRVDRLNYGYTF. DNA of the CDR3: TGTGCCAGTAGTAGGGTGGACAGGTTAAACTATGGCTACACCTTC.

The count of this clone is one. The genes are TRBV27 and TRBJ2-7; D gene unclear. V lost 4 bases and J 3 bases, leaving 4 bases between the germline ends. Germline lookup yields CDR1 MNHEY and CDR2 SMNVEV (reference sequence). This CDR3 spans 11 amino acids. The chain's CDR3 is CASSSYYEQYF. CDR3 DNA: TGTGCCAGCAGTTCGTACTACGAGCAGTACTTC.

The chain has TRBV12-5 and TRBJ2-1; TRBD1 agrees at 10 bases. The length of the CDR3 is 16 residues. The V segment lost 6 bases and the J segment 3 bases; nucleotides outside the gene matches: 8. Per germline, CDR1 LGHNT and CDR2 FRNRAP. The CDR3 DNA reads TGTGCTAGTGGGCTAGACGGGACAGGGGACTACAATGAGCAGTTCTTC. It translates to CASGLDGTGDYNEQFF. Drawing the rest from reference TRBV12-5 and TRBJ2-1, the complete variable domain is DARVTQTPRHKVTEMGQEVTMRCQPILGHNTVFWYRQTMMQGLELLAYFRNRAPLDDSGMPKDRFSAEMPDATLATLKIQPSEPRDSAVYFCASGLDGTGDYNEQFFGPGTRLTVL.

The V gene is TRBV2, the J gene TRBJ1-2; 7 nucleotides line up with TRBD1. The length of the CDR3 is 13 residues. Germline CDR1 reads SNHLY; CDR2 reads FYNNEI. The V and J ends lost 6 bases and 4 bases, in that order; junction bases with no gene match: 5. The CDR3 reads CASRIDRAYGYTF. The CDR3 region has the DNA TGTGCCAGCAGGATAGACAGGGCCTATGGCTACACCTTC.

V is TRBV28 and J is TRBJ2-3; D is possibly TRBD2 (7 bases). Looked up from germline, CDR1 is MDHEN and CDR2 is SYDVKM. The germline V and J ends were trimmed by 8 bases and 0 bases, with 15 bases remaining between them. This CDR3 region has 15 residues. This chain's CDR3 is CASVDGGQSTDTQYF. The CDR3 DNA is TGTGCCAGCGTTGACGGGGGGCAAAGCACAGATACGCAGTATTTT.

V and J are TRBV4-1 and TRBJ2-7; 9 bases map to TRBD1. The trim removed 3 bases at V and 2 bases at J, leaving 8 bases unmatched. The CDR3 contains 16 residues. Germline V gene data show CDR1 as MGHRA and CDR2 as YSYEKL. CDR3 coding DNA: TGCGCCAGCAGCCATCCGCCGGGACAGGGCGCCTACGAGCAGTACTTC. This encodes CASSHPPGQGAYEQYF.

By share, this clone ranks as medium-sized (0.01 to 0.1%). The CDR3 bases are TGCGCCAGGTCCCAAACGGACACCATATATTTT. This codes for CARSQTDTIYF. The chain employs TRBV10-1 and TRBJ1-3; D is ambiguous. Germline V gene lookup returns CDR1 WNHNN and CDR2 SYGVQD (reference sequence). V was shortened by 9 bases and J by 8 bases, with 11 bases between the two germline ends. The CDR3 contains 11 residues.

This chain uses TRBV7-9 with TRBJ2-5; TRBD1 matches at 11 bases. The CDR3 has 16 amino acids. The V gene end was trimmed by 6 bases and the J gene end by 2 bases; junction bases not matched to a gene: 8. From germline, CDR1 is SEHNR and CDR2 FQNEAQ (reference sequence). CDR3 in DNA: TGTGCCAGCAGACGTATGGACAGGGGGCTACAAGAGACCCAGTACTTC. Translated: CASRRMDRGLQETQYF.

This rearrangement joins TRBV15 to TRBJ2-5, with D possibly TRBD2 on 6 matching bases. The CDR3 consists of 15 residues. With 1 base removed from V and 0 bases from J, the gap between germline ends came to 9 bases. Per the germline V gene, CDR1 is LNHNV and CDR2 is YYDKDF (reference sequence). The CDR3 here is CATSRGVADQETQYF. The CDR3, as DNA: TGTGCCACCAGCAGAGGAGTAGCGGACCAAGAGACCCAGTACTTC.

J is TRBJ2-7 and V is TRBV19; maybe TRBD1 (6 bases). Germline CDR1 reads LNHDA; CDR2 reads SQIVND (reference sequence). With 1 base removed from V and 0 bases from J, the gap between germline ends came to 25 bases. The CDR3 has 20 amino acids. The chain's CDR3 is CASSIAPWDRRGPLSYEQYF. The DNA for the CDR3 is TGTGCCAGTAGTATAGCCCCCTGGGACCGCAGGGGTCCTCTCTCCTACGAGCAGTACTTC.

The genes are TRBV7-9 and TRBJ2-7; D possibly corresponds to TRBD2 (6 bases). CDR1 and CDR2 from the germline V gene are SEHNR and FQNEAQ (reference sequence). The length of the CDR3 is 12 residues. Between the trimmed V and J ends, which lost 4 bases and 2 bases, there was a span of 6 bases. CDR3: CASSWGAYEQYF. The CDR3 nucleotides read TGTGCCAGCAGCTGGGGGGCCTACGAGCAGTACTTC.

J is TRBJ1-1 and V is TRBV7-2; 8 bases fit TRBD1. This CDR3 is 11 amino acids long. With V trimmed by 3 bases and J by 10 bases, 1 base remained unmatched. Germline loops: CDR1 SGHTA, CDR2 FQGNSA. The CDR3 sequence: CASSFGQGAFF. The CDR3 DNA reads TGTGCCAGCAGCTTCGGACAGGGAGCTTTCTTT.

DNA for the CDR3: TGCGCCAGCAGCCAAGATGAAGGACGGAGGATCTCTGGAAACACCATATATTTT. It yields the protein CASSQDEGRRISGNTIYF. This chain connects TRBV4-3 to TRBJ1-3; D is ambiguous. V was clipped by 0 bases and J by 0 bases, with 15 bases between them. Germline V gene data show CDR1 as LGHNA and CDR2 as YSLEER. The CDR3 spans 18 residues.